The source of this T cell receptor beta chain is a study of T-cell memory formation after mild COVID-19. Background on the study: For the most part, TCR clusters were specific to one donor. General study results and limits: CD8+ contracting clones occupied EMRA, while CD4+ ones occupied mainly CM and EM. Clones contracting day 15 to 85 were balanced CD4/CD8; later expanders leaned CD4+.

This clonotype was counted only a few times. Antigen: not known. Trimming took off 1 base at V and 4 bases at J, with 9 bases between the two ends. Germline values: CDR1 SGHTA, CDR2 FQGTGA. This CDR3 is built from 14 residues. A 5'RACE reaction primed in the constant segment made cDNA libraries of TCR alpha and TCR beta, and these carried sample barcodes and UMIs. TCRdb fed the 5' RACE reads into MiXCR, producing one record per CDR3 protein. The repertoire holds 190,000 or so distinct CDR3 sequences, roughly a tenth seen once, with approximately 3% in the top ten. The receptor's source is a man aged 18 to 30 who had mild COVID-19 (a few samples of this study predate the infection). Cell type and time point are not known. The chain recombines TRBV7-3 with TRBJ2-3; possible D gene TRBD2, 5 bases. Sequenced: PBMCs or a T cell subset sorted from them (not recorded which). CDR3: CASSLSPGSDTQYF. For the CDR3, the DNA is TGTGCCAGCAGCTTAAGTCCGGGGTCAGATACGCAGTATTTT.